This T cell receptor (beta chain) comes out of a study of T cells after yellow fever vaccination. Germline CDR1 reads DFQATT; CDR2 reads SNEGSKA (reference sequence). Trimming pared 6 bases from V and 5 bases from J, leaving 16 bases between. The CDR3 consists of 13 residues. One entry per CDR3 protein, called by TCRdb with MiXCR from the 5' RACE reads. Here the sample spans about 340,000 distinct CDR3 sequences, approximately 4.2% being singletons. The J gene is TRBJ1-2, the V gene TRBV20-1; possible D gene TRBD1, 6 bases. This clonotype originated in a man aged 18 to 35 who received the YFV17D yellow fever vaccine. The sequencing used PBMCs, collected 5 days after the yellow fever booster vaccination. CDR3 region: CSATRGTPYGYTF. The CDR3 DNA is TGCAGTGCCACCCGGGGGACACCGTATGGCTACACCTTC.